Presented here are 16 T cell receptor beta chains from one specimen sequenced in a study of blood T cell repertoires in COVID-19 (dated by TCRdb to the early 2020s). Library construction relied on the immunoSEQ multiplex PCR assay. TCRdb took over this immuneACCESS table, retaining in-frame rearrangements with V and J assigned. Such tables are incomplete; in checked studies, under half of the missing clones stem from an unresolved V gene, and the remainder is unexplained. This sample gives fewer than 250,000 clones in total; about nine tenths of them show up just once. The ten largest clones add up to 7.2% of the sample. Sequenced input: PBMCs or T cells enriched from blood (not recorded which). The origin of the receptors is a young man in a cohort exposed to, infected with or recovered from COVID-19 (not recorded which).

The rearrangement links TRBV4-1 to TRBJ1-6; no clear D gene. CDR3 length: 13 residues. The germline CDR1 and CDR2 sequences are MGHRA and YSYEKL. The V gene lost 2 bases and the J gene lost 13 bases, with 12 bases spanning the gap. CDR3 DNA: TGCGCCAGCAGCCAACCTTTTGGGCACCCCCTCCACTTT. Encoded protein: CASSQPFGHPLHF.

The V call is TRBV5-4, the J call TRBJ2-1; 9 positions agree with TRBD2. Germline-derived CDR1 and CDR2 are SGHNT and YYREEE (reference sequence). This CDR3 contains 16 residues. The trim removed 5 bases at V and 5 bases at J, leaving 11 bases unmatched. The CDR3 DNA reads TGTGCCAGCAGTATCGGCTGGGCTAGCGGGAACAATGAGCAGTTCTTC. It encodes CASSIGWASGNNEQFF.

This chain links TRBV30 with TRBJ1-2; D perhaps matches TRBD1 (5 bases). Germline-derived CDR1 and CDR2 are GTSNPN and SVGIG (reference sequence). The CDR3 has 12 residues. V gave up 1 base and J gave up 6 bases, with 9 bases separating them. The CDR3 DNA is TGTGCCTGGAGTGCAGGGAAGGATGGCTACACCTTC. It encodes CAWSAGKDGYTF.

The chain combines TRBV6-1 with TRBJ1-1; tentative D call: TRBD1 (5 bases). This CDR3 has 15 residues. Between the trimmed V and J ends, which lost 3 bases and 2 bases, there was a span of 13 bases. CDR1 is MNHNS and CDR2 is SASEGT in the germline V gene. The CDR3 DNA is TGTGCCAGCAGTGACCGCGGGGCAGCTAACACTGAAGCTTTCTTT. It codes for CASSDRGAANTEAFF.

The CDR3 region is CASSLMGLARDIQYF. CDR3 sequence (DNA): TGTGCCAGCAGTTTAATGGGACTAGCGAGGGACATTCAGTACTTC. V is TRBV28 and J is TRBJ2-4, with 10 bases aligning to TRBD2. This CDR3 contains 15 residues. Trimming removed 2 bases from V and 8 bases from J; junction bases left unmatched: 6. CDR1 and CDR2 (germline): MDHEN, SYDVKM. The full variable domain, rest sourced from reference TRBV28 and TRBJ2-4, is DVKVTQSSRYLVKRTGEKVFLECVQDMDHENMFWYRQDPGLGLRLIYFSYDVKMKEKGDIPEGYSVSREKKERFSLILESASTNQTSMYLCASSLMGLARDIQYFGAGTRLSVL.

This clone was seen once. V usage is TRBV7-3 and J usage is TRBJ2-1; TRBD2 matches at 9 bases. After removal of 5 bases from V and 8 bases from J, the junction contained 7 bases not matched to a gene. Germline V gene lookup returns CDR1 SGHTA and CDR2 FQGTGA. CDR3 length: 14 residues. The CDR3 nucleotides are TGTGCCAGCAGCGCAAACCGACTAGCGGATGAGCAGTTCTTC. Translating it yields CASSANRLADEQFF.

This chain links TRBV3-1 (or the pseudogene TRBV3-2) with TRBJ2-1, with 14 bases fitting TRBD2. Germline V gives CDR1 LGHDT, CDR2 YNNKEL (reference sequence). The CDR3 contains 16 residues. The trim removed 4 bases at V and 7 bases at J, leaving 6 bases unmatched. The CDR3 DNA reads TGTGCCAGCAGCCCACGGACTAGCGGGAGGTCAAATGAGCAGTTCTTC. Its translation: CASSPRTSGRSNEQFF.

This clone was detected a few times. This chain uses TRBV28 with TRBJ2-7; TRBD2 is a possible D gene (6 bases). V lost 8 bases to trimming and J lost 0 bases, with 14 bases between them. Germline V gives CDR1 MDHEN, CDR2 SYDVKM. The CDR3 has 14 amino acids. The CDR3 DNA sequence: TGTGCCAGCGGGGTACTAGCCCCCTCCTACGAGCAGTACTTC. This sequence encodes CASGVLAPSYEQYF.

The V and J genes are TRBV29-1 and TRBJ1-2; 10 bases line up with TRBD1. Trimming removed 5 bases from V and 3 bases from J; junction bases left unmatched: 3. Germline V gives CDR1 SQVTM, CDR2 ANQGSEA. The CDR3 runs to 13 residues. The CDR3 sequence is CSVRQGAYYGYTF. CDR3 in DNA: TGCAGCGTTCGACAGGGGGCCTACTATGGCTACACCTTC.

In DNA, the CDR3 is TGTGCCAGCACCGACAGGGGTGCTAGCACAGATACGCAGTATTTT. Encoded protein: CASTDRGASTDTQYF. This chain links TRBV7-3 with TRBJ2-3; 8 bases agree with TRBD1. The CDR3 runs to 15 residues. Germline lookup yields CDR1 SGHTA and CDR2 FQGTGA. The trim removed 7 bases at V and 0 bases at J, leaving 6 bases unmatched.

The V gene is TRBV24-1, the J gene TRBJ2-5; maybe TRBD2 (6 bases). CDR1 and CDR2 (germline): KGHDR, SFDVKD. This CDR3 is 15 amino acids long. V was trimmed by 7 bases and J by 5 bases, leaving 19 bases between them. CDR3 amino acids: CATSGREASWETQYF. CDR3 bases: TGTGCCACCAGCGGCAGGGAGGCGTCATGGGAGACCCAGTACTTC.

V and J are TRBV2 and TRBJ2-7, with a possible D match to TRBD1 (6 bases). The CDR3 has 13 residues. The V and J ends lost 11 bases and 7 bases respectively, with 21 bases between them. CDR1 and CDR2 (germline): SNHLY, FYNNEI. This chain's CDR3 is CAGQSGIISEQYF. The CDR3 nucleotides read TGTGCCGGACAGTCCGGGATCATCTCGGAGCAGTACTTC. The variable domain in full, completed from reference TRBV2 and TRBJ2-7, reads EPEVTQTPSHQVTQMGQEVILRCVPISNHLYFYWYRQILGQKVEFLVSFYNNEISEKSEIFDDQFSVERPDGSNFTLKIRSTKLEDSAMYFCAGQSGIISEQYFGPGTRLTVT.

The gene calls are TRBV10-3 and TRBJ2-5; D remains unclear. The V and J ends lost 3 bases and 4 bases respectively, with 6 bases between them. There are 12 residues in the CDR3. Per the germline V gene, CDR1 is ENHRY and CDR2 is SYGVKD. CDR3 DNA sequence: TGTGCCATCAGTGACGTCGGAGAGACCCAGTACTTC. It translates to CAISDVGETQYF.

The V and J genes are TRBV24-1 and TRBJ2-6, with D maybe TRBD1 (6 bases). The CDR3 consists of 13 residues. Germline assignment: CDR1 KGHDR and CDR2 SFDVKD. Deletions cut 9 bases from V and 2 bases from J, with 7 bases between. CDR3 nucleotide sequence: TGTGCCACCGGGGGCCCTGGGGCCAACGTCCTGACTTTC. Protein product: CATGGPGANVLTF.

This clone was seen only once. The chain is built from TRBV7-3 and TRBJ2-1; 8 bases are a match to TRBD2. CDR3 size: 16 residues. V lost 1 base to trimming and J lost 7 bases; unmatched junction nucleotides: 9. CDR1 is SGHTA and CDR2 is FQGTGA in the germline V gene. CDR3 protein: CASSLSLSGSGNEQFF. CDR3 in DNA: TGTGCCAGCAGCTTAAGCTTGAGCGGGAGTGGAAATGAGCAGTTCTTC.

The rearrangement links TRBV27 to TRBJ1-5; D gene ambiguous. V lost 6 bases and J lost 5, with 17 bases in between. CDR1 and CDR2 (germline): MNHEY, SMNVEV (reference sequence). The CDR3 runs 15 residues. Here the CDR3 reads CASSVSVYSYQPQHF. The CDR3 DNA reads as TGTGCCAGCAGCGTCTCGGTGTATTCTTATCAGCCCCAGCATTTT.